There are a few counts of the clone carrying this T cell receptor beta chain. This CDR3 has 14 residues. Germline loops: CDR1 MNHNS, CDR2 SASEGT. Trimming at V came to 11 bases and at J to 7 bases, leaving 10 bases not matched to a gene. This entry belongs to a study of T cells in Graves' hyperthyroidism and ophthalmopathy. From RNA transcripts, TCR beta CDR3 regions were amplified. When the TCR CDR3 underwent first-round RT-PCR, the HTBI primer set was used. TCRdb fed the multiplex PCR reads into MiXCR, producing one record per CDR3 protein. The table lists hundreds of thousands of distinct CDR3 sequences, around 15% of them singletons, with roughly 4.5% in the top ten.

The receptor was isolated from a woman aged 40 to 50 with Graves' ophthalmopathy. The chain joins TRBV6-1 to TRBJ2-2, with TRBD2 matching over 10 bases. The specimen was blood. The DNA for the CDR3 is TGTGCCGTAAGGCTAGCGGGAGACCTCGGGGAGCTGTTTTTT. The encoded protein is CAVRLAGDLGELFF.